Listed here is a single T cell receptor (beta chain). These data belong to a study of blood T cell repertoires in COVID-19. CDR1 is SEHNR, CDR2 FQNEAQ, per germline (reference sequence). This CDR3 spans 16 amino acids. J lost 3 bases, V lost 5 bases, and 5 bases had no gene match. Cohort placement rested on clinical history that participants reported themselves. Two negative PCRs, clearance, or symptom resolution were required of recovered Cohort 3 donors. Per the authors' pipeline: Amplifying reference gene primers gave estimates of nucleated cell counts. Clones were read by immunoSEQ multiplex PCR, and TCRdb kept only the in-frame ones, dropping some. V, J and clone size are those of that table, while D and trimming were read from the DNA. This sample has a few hundred thousand clones, with less than 85% found just once.

Sequenced input: PBMCs or T cells enriched from blood (not recorded which). This chain links TRBV7-9 with TRBJ2-2, with TRBD2 identical over 11 bases. This clonotype was sampled from a man in his forties who had recovered from COVID-19. CDR3 DNA sequence: TGTGCCAGCAGCCCCCGACTAGCGGGATACACCGGGGAGCTGTTTTTT. Translating it yields CASSPRLAGYTGELFF. Together with reference TRBV7-9 and TRBJ2-2, the CDR3 gives the full variable domain: DTGVSQNPRHKITKRGQNVTFRCDPISEHNRLYWYRQTLGQGPEFLTYFQNEAQLEKSRLLSDRFSAERPKGSFSTLEIQRTEQGDSAMYLCASSPRLAGYTGELFFGEGSRLTVL.